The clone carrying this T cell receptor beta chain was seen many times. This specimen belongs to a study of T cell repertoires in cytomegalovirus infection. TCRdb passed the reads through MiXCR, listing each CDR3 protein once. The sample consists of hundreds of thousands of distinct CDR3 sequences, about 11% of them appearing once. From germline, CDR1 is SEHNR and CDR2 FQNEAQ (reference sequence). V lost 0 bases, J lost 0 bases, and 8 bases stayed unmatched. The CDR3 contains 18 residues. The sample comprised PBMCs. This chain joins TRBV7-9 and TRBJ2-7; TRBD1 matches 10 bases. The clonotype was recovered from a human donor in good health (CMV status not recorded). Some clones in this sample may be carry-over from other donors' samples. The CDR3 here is CASSLALAGQGRSYEQYF. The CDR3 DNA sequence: TGTGCCAGCAGCTTAGCCCTCGCGGGACAGGGGCGCTCCTACGAGCAGTACTTC.